Sequencing of this T cell receptor beta chain was carried out in a study of PD-L1 blockade in urothelial cancer. The wider study: At 6 weeks and at 3 weeks (second dose) after treatment start, blood was analyzed. Study results and caveats: Durable-benefit patients showed greater tumor-associated blood clone expansion at 3 weeks.

About this clone: Its antigen is not identified.

The data were produced by immunoSEQ multiplex PCR, yet TCRdb's version contains in-frame clones alone and is incomplete. The table lists some 100,000 clones, over 80% of them singletons. CDR3 length equals 16 residues. Germline CDR1 LGHNT, CDR2 FRNRAP. The junction had 1 base not matched to a gene; V was cut back by 4 bases and J by 1 base. Sequencing was performed on PBMCs, taken around atezolizumab (anti-PD-L1) treatment. The sequence derives from an elderly woman with urothelial cancer. The chain recombines TRBV12-5 with TRBJ2-2; 12 bases agree with TRBD2. Here the CDR3 reads CASGWGLAGNTGELFF. Here the CDR3 DNA reads TGTGCTAGTGGTTGGGGACTAGCGGGGAACACCGGGGAGCTGTTTTTT.